What follows are 4 T cell receptor beta chains derived from one specimen sequenced in a study of cytomegalovirus exposure and HLA in healthy donors (dated by TCRdb to about 2017). Library prep was done by the immunoSEQ multiplex PCR assay. A mixture of 60 forward primers for TCR Vbeta segments and 13 reverse primers for TCR Jbeta segments was used in the multiplex PCR. Not all clones reach the TCRdb copy of this immuneACCESS table, which keeps in-frame sequences only. Checked studies attribute under half of the gap to unresolved V genes and leave the rest unexplained. This sample comprises approximately 170,000 clones, roughly 80% of them detected only once. In total, the top ten clones hold approximately 1.2% of the sample. Specimen: PBMCs. The source is a man aged 45-60 years in good health and CMV-seropositive.

The CDR3: CASSFLAGASSYEQYF. The CDR3, as DNA: TGTGCCAGCAGCTTTCTAGCGGGCGCCAGCTCCTACGAGCAGTACTTC. The rearrangement links TRBV7-8 to TRBJ2-7, with 8 bases identical to TRBD2. CDR1 and CDR2 (germline): SGHVS, FQNEAQ. V trimming: 3 bases; J trimming: 0 bases; junction bases outside the gene matches: 7. CDR3 length equals 16 residues.

The chain has TRBV18 and TRBJ2-5, with a tentative D call TRBD2 (6 bases). The CDR3 consists of 13 residues. V lost 3 bases to trimming and J lost 3 bases, with 8 bases between them. Germline V gene lookup returns CDR1 KGHSH and CDR2 LQKENI. The DNA of the CDR3 is TGTGCCAGCTCACCCCCGGGGGAAGAGACCCAGTACTTC. This sequence encodes CASSPPGEETQYF.

In this sample, this clone turned up a few times. The chain combines TRBV5-8 with TRBJ1-2, with 7 bases identical to TRBD1. The V segment lost 6 bases and the J segment 5 bases; nucleotides outside the gene matches: 7. The CDR3 spans 13 residues. CDR1 SGHTS and CDR2 YDEGEE come from the germline V gene. CDR3 in DNA: TGTGCCAGCATCTTCCCAGGGGGTTATGGCTACACCTTC. This encodes CASIFPGGYGYTF.

V and J are TRBV15 and TRBJ1-3; no clear D. Germline assignment: CDR1 LNHNV and CDR2 YYDKDF (reference sequence). V dropped 1 base and J dropped 4 bases, with 23 bases sitting between them. This CDR3 has 19 amino acids. The CDR3 here is CATSRAPGFSAEGGNTIYF. Written as DNA, the CDR3 is TGTGCCACCAGCAGAGCCCCGGGATTCTCCGCGGAAGGAGGAAACACCATATATTTT.